A selection of T cell receptor beta chains follows, all from one sample in a study of blood T cell repertoires in COVID-19. Using immunoSEQ multiplex PCR, the repertoire was profiled, and TCRdb retains in-frame clones only, with some absent. This table holds 90,000 to 100,000 clones, more than 75% found once. Input material: peripheral blood. All receptors derive from a man aged 45-65 years with acute or convalescent COVID-19. Each CDR3 is given with its conserved first and last residue. D genes are given only for firm matches. Part of the rows lack a size; the others show once, few, many or a class for expanded clones.

abundance	j_gene	d_gene	v_gene	len	CDR3nt	CDR3aa
NA	TRBJ2-1	TRBD1	TRBV19	15	TGTGCCAGTAGTATGGCGACAGGGTCCTACAATGAGCAGTTCTTC	CASSMATGSYNEQFF
few	TRBJ2-5	TRBD2	TRBV5-1	17	TGCGCCAGCAGCTACCTGACTAGCGGGAGTTCGGTAGAGACCCAGTACTTC	CASSYLTSGSSVETQYF
NA	TRBJ1-3	NA	TRBV7-6	16	TGTGCCAGCAGCTTAGTCTCCGGGTTCTCTGGAAACACCATATATTTT	CASSLVSGFSGNTIYF
NA	TRBJ1-2	TRBD1	TRBV5-1	15	TGCGCCAGCAGCTTGGATGGACAGGGTAACTATGGCTACACCTTC	CASSLDGQGNYGYTF
NA	TRBJ1-2	NA	TRBV7-2	14	TGTGCCAGCAGCTTAGCGAATCTTGCAGGGGGCTACACCTTC	CASSLANLAGGYTF
NA	TRBJ2-1	TRBD2	TRBV3-1/TRBV3-2	14	TGTGCCAGCAGCCCCTATCGGGAGGGGCGTGAGCAGTTCTTC	CASSPYREGREQFF
NA	TRBJ2-7	NA	TRBV4-1	18	TGCGCCAGCAGCCACCAGCCTTACAGCACCAAAAAAACTCGCGAGCAGTACTTC	CASSHQPYSTKKTREQYF
few	TRBJ2-7	TRBD2	TRBV5-4	14	TGTGCCAGCACCTCCGCTAGCGGGAGTCGCGAGCAGTACTTC	CASTSASGSREQYF
once	TRBJ2-7	NA	TRBV5-1	14	TGCGCCAGCAGGCCCCGGCAGGGGATGTACGAGCAGTACTTC	CASRPRQGMYEQYF
once	TRBJ2-2	TRBD2	TRBV5-1	14	TGCGCCAGCAGCTTAGCGGGAGTGACCGGGGAGCTGTTTTTT	CASSLAGVTGELFF
NA	TRBJ2-7	TRBD1	TRBV19	16	TGTGCCAGTAGTATAGAAGGGACAGGGCACTCCTACGAGCAGTACTTC	CASSIEGTGHSYEQYF
once	TRBJ1-1	NA	TRBV11-2	19	TGTGCCAGCAGCCCCCGGGCAGGGCGGGTAATCGGGGGGAACACTGAAGCTTTCTTT	CASSPRAGRVIGGNTEAFF
NA	TRBJ2-7	TRBD2	TRBV7-9	15	TGTGCCAGCAGCCGGACTAGCGGAAGCTCCTACGAGCAGTACTTC	CASSRTSGSSYEQYF
NA	TRBJ1-1	NA	TRBV7-9	15	TGTGCCAGCAGCTTAGGCGACAGCTCTAACACTGAAGCTTTCTTT	CASSLGDSSNTEAFF
once	TRBJ2-7	TRBD1	TRBV6-5	15	TGTGCCAGCAAACGGCCAGGGGGATTCTCCTACGAGCAGTACTTC	CASKRPGGFSYEQYF
NA	TRBJ2-5	NA	TRBV2	14	TGTGCCAGCAGTGGAGGGTTAGCCGGGGAGACCCAGTACTTC	CASSGGLAGETQYF
once	TRBJ1-1	TRBD1	TRBV6-5	15	TGTGCCAGCAGATTGCAGGGGGCGGGGAACACTGAAGCTTTCTTT	CASRLQGAGNTEAFF
NA	TRBJ2-1	TRBD2	TRBV11-2	15	TGTGCCAGCAGCTGGTTCCTAGCGGGAGCGAATGAGCAGTTCTTC	CASSWFLAGANEQFF
NA	TRBJ2-7	TRBD2	TRBV19	15	TGTGCCAGTAGTACCCCGGGAGGGGCGGTCTACGAGCAGTACTTC	CASSTPGGAVYEQYF
NA	TRBJ1-2	NA	TRBV2	14	TGTGCCAGCAAACCTGACGAGGCGAACTATGGCTACACCTTC	CASKPDEANYGYTF
NA	TRBJ2-7	TRBD2	TRBV5-4	16	TGTGCCAGCAGCTCCCCTAGCGGGCGTGCCTCCTACGAGCAGTACTTC	CASSSPSGRASYEQYF
once	TRBJ1-1	NA	TRBV9	14	TGTGCCAGCAGCCTCATGGTCGGGAACACTGAAGCTTTCTTT	CASSLMVGNTEAFF
once	TRBJ1-1	NA	TRBV19	11	TGTGCCAGTAGTGCGGCGGTGGGAGCTTTCTTT	CASSAAVGAFF
NA	TRBJ1-5	NA	TRBV25-1	13	TGTGCCAGCAGCCGCGGGGGCAATCAGCCCCAGCATTTT	CASSRGGNQPQHF
NA	TRBJ2-1	TRBD2	TRBV2	14	TGTGCCAGCAACCAGGCTAGCGGGAGCGGTGAGCAGTTCTTC	CASNQASGSGEQFF
once	TRBJ2-1	NA	TRBV6-1	12	TGTGCCAGCAGTGAAGTCTGGACAGAGCAGTTCTTC	CASSEVWTEQFF
once	TRBJ1-5	NA	TRBV19	13	TGTGCCAGTAGTATTGGGGGCAAACAGCCCCAGCATTTT	CASSIGGKQPQHF
NA	TRBJ2-3	TRBD2	TRBV9	15	TGTGCCAGCAGCGCTGTAGCGGGAGGGGTAGATACGCAGTATTTT	CASSAVAGGVDTQYF
NA	TRBJ1-2	NA	TRBV4-1	16	TGCGCCAGCAGCCCCCCCCGGACAGTGGTTAACTATGGCTACACCTTC	CASSPPRTVVNYGYTF
NA	TRBJ2-5	TRBD2	TRBV6-5	15	TGTGCCAGCAGAACCGGACTAGTCGGAGTTGGAACCCAGTACTTC	CASRTGLVGVGTQYF
NA	TRBJ2-7	NA	TRBV7-6	14	TGTGCCAGCAGCTTAGCGGGAGAAGCGGGCGAGCAGTACTTC	CASSLAGEAGEQYF
NA	TRBJ2-7	TRBD1	TRBV10-3	13	TGTGCCATCAGCGACAGGGGGGACGGCGAGCAGTACTTC	CAISDRGDGEQYF
NA	TRBJ2-1	TRBD2	TRBV4-1	17	TGCGCCAGCAGCCAAGACCCTAGCGGGAGCTCCTACAATGAGCAGTTCTTC	CASSQDPSGSSYNEQFF
NA	TRBJ2-3	TRBD2	TRBV10-2	15	TGCGCCAGCAGTGAGGCTAGCGGGAGGACAGATACGCAGTATTTT	CASSEASGRTDTQYF
NA	TRBJ1-2	NA	TRBV6-6	15	TGTGCCAGCAGTTACTCGGCAGGGCGTGACTATGGCTACACCTTC	CASSYSAGRDYGYTF
once	TRBJ2-1	TRBD2	TRBV7-6	17	TGTGCCAGCAGCTTACTGAGAGGGACTAGCGGTTCAAATGAGCAGTTCTTC	CASSLLRGTSGSNEQFF
NA	TRBJ1-2	NA	TRBV6-5	14	TGTGCCAGCAGTTTGGGGGCGAAGGACTATGGCTACACCTTC	CASSLGAKDYGYTF
NA	TRBJ1-2	NA	TRBV19	15	TGTGCCAGTAGTATAAGGGAGATTCGGGGCTATGGCTACACCTTC	CASSIREIRGYGYTF
NA	TRBJ2-7	NA	TRBV27	13	TGTGCCAGCAGTTTACAGGGCAGAGTGGGGCAGTACTTC	CASSLQGRVGQYF
NA	TRBJ2-1	NA	TRBV19	14	TGTGCCAGTAGTATTCGCGAGTCCTACAATGAGCAGTTCTTC	CASSIRESYNEQFF
NA	TRBJ2-1	NA	TRBV19	13	TGTGCCAGTAGGGCGGGAATCTACAATGAGCAGTTCTTC	CASRAGIYNEQFF
NA	TRBJ1-2	NA	TRBV7-9	14	TGTGCCAGCAGCTTAAAAGGGGTGGACTATGGCTACACCTTC	CASSLKGVDYGYTF
few	TRBJ2-1	TRBD2	TRBV6-4	16	TGTGCCAGCAGTGACGGGTTTGAGGGGAGCGGGAGAGGGCAGTTCTTC	CASSDGFEGSGRGQFF
once	TRBJ2-1	TRBD2	TRBV11-3	18	TGTGCCAGCACCCCGGTAGGACTAGCGGGAGGGGGCCACAATGAGCAGTTCTTC	CASTPVGLAGGGHNEQFF
NA	TRBJ2-7	TRBD2	TRBV7-8	18	TGTGCCAGCAGCCTGTTGACTAGCGACAACACTTTAAACTACGAGCAGTACTTC	CASSLLTSDNTLNYEQYF
NA	TRBJ2-1	TRBD2	TRBV7-8	17	TGTGCCAGCAGCCCTGGGACTAGCGGGGGGTATTTCAATGAGCAGTTCTTC	CASSPGTSGGYFNEQFF
NA	TRBJ2-7	NA	TRBV6-5	15	TGTGCCAGCAGTCTTGGGACTGTGCGGTTCAACGAGCAGTACTTC	CASSLGTVRFNEQYF
NA	TRBJ2-7	NA	TRBV12-3/TRBV12-4	12	TGTGCCAGCAGTATAGGGTCAGGCGAGCAGTACTTC	CASSIGSGEQYF
NA	TRBJ1-2	TRBD1	TRBV7-9	14	TGTGCCAGCATCCAGGGGGCGGACCACTATGGCTACACCTTC	CASIQGADHYGYTF